These 2 T cell receptor beta chains were all obtained from the same sample, sequenced in a study of shared clonotypes between healthy human individuals. Sequencing used immunoSEQ multiplex PCR; TCRdb keeps in-frame clones, though not all of them. The table lists 1.4 million to 1.5 million clones, 95% to 97% of them singletons. The material sequenced was naive CD4+ T cells sorted from blood. Subset denoted: CD45RA+ positively selected. The receptors stem from a man younger than 45 in good health.

The rearrangement uses TRBV2 and TRBJ2-7, with TRBD1 as a possible D gene (6 bases). Trimming left V 7 bases short and J 3 bases short, with 13 bases between. CDR3 length: 13 residues. The germline CDR1 and CDR2 sequences are SNHLY and FYNNEI. The CDR3 DNA reads as TGTGCCAGCAAAGGAGGACAGCTCTACGAGCAGTACTTC. This encodes CASKGGQLYEQYF.

This chain connects TRBV2 to TRBJ1-1; 8 bases agree with TRBD1. The CDR3 spans 17 residues. Germline V lookup: CDR1 SNHLY, CDR2 FYNNEI. V trimming: 8 bases; J trimming: 0 bases; junction bases outside the gene matches: 14. The CDR3 region is CASSRSDRGMMNTEAFF. In DNA form, the CDR3 reads TGTGCCAGCTCAAGAAGCGACAGGGGAATGATGAACACTGAAGCTTTCTTT.